Presented here are 17 T cell receptor beta chains from one specimen sequenced in a study of OX40 agonist ivuxolimab in advanced cancers. The table came from immunoSEQ multiplex PCR; TCRdb's copy has only in-frame clones and leaves some out. The table records some 66,000 clones, 88% of them present only once. The sequenced sample was CD4+ or CD8+ T cells sorted from blood, obtained in a trial of the OX40 agonist ivuxolimab. The source of these receptors is an adult with an advanced solid tumor such as melanoma, head and neck, liver or kidney cancer.

CDR3 in amino acids: CASNRGGGSTYEQYF. CDR3 DNA sequence: TGTGCCAGTAATAGAGGGGGGGGATCGACCTACGAGCAGTACTTC. The rearrangement joins TRBV19 to TRBJ2-5; D possibly corresponds to TRBD2 (7 bases). TRBJ2-7 matches the DNA end more closely, so the J call is doubtful. CDR1 LNHDA and CDR2 SQIVND come from the germline V gene (reference sequence). CDR3 length: 15 amino acids.

The chain combines TRBV5-6 with TRBJ2-1; D unclear. The CDR3 contains 16 residues. Trimming pared 4 bases from V and 0 bases from J, leaving 14 bases between. Germline CDR1 reads SGHDT; CDR2 reads YYEEEE. The CDR3 protein is CASSLPPSSSYNEQFF. In nucleotides, the CDR3 is TGTGCCAGCAGCCTTCCGCCGTCGAGCTCCTACAATGAGCAGTTCTTC.

The chain joins TRBV4-1 to TRBJ2-2, with TRBD2 matching over 13 bases. The CDR3 extends over 18 amino acids. The J segment lost 2 bases and the V segment lost 4 bases, leaving 7 bases of the junction unmatched. The germline gives CDR1 MGHRA, CDR2 YSYEKL. The CDR3 protein is CASSRGGLAGRNTGELFF. The CDR3 DNA reads as TGCGCCAGCAGCCGTGGGGGACTAGCGGGGAGAAACACCGGGGAGCTGTTTTTT.

This rearrangement joins TRBV19 to TRBJ2-3; unclear D gene. This CDR3 spans 14 amino acids. The V gene lost 3 bases and the J gene lost 4 bases, with 11 bases spanning the gap. CDR1 is LNHDA, CDR2 SQIVND, per germline (reference sequence). This CDR3 is CASSIRPGSDTQYF. CDR3 nucleotides: TGTGCCAGTAGTATCCGCCCGGGCTCAGATACGCAGTATTTT.

This clone has only one observation. The V call is TRBV7-9, the J call TRBJ2-5; 8 bases line up with TRBD2. Germline CDR1 and CDR2: SEHNR and FQNEAQ (reference sequence). CDR3 length: 15 residues. V lost 8 bases to trimming and J lost 5 bases; unmatched junction nucleotides: 13. DNA of the CDR3: TGTGCCAGCGACCCGGGACTAGTAGTTATGGAGACCCAGTACTTC. Encoded protein: CASDPGLVVMETQYF.

Only a few counts were recorded for this clone. The chain joins TRBV30 to TRBJ1-1, with TRBD1 identical over 8 bases. The V segment lost 4 bases and the J segment 5 bases; nucleotides outside the gene matches: 9. The CDR3 is 14 residues long. Germline CDR1 and CDR2: GTSNPN and SVGIG (reference sequence). The CDR3 loop reads CAWTPGTGGTEAFF. The CDR3 DNA follows: TGTGCCTGGACACCAGGGACAGGAGGGACTGAAGCTTTCTTT.

The chain combines TRBV7-9 with TRBJ2-1; 7 nucleotides agree with TRBD1. J was trimmed by 10 bases and V by 4 bases; bases with no gene match: 4. The CDR3 runs 12 residues. Germline V gene sequence: CDR1 SEHNR, CDR2 FQNEAQ (reference sequence). CDR3 residues: CASSSGQREQFF. CDR3 in DNA: TGTGCCAGCAGCTCGGGACAGCGAGAGCAGTTCTTC.

The rearrangement uses TRBV7-8 and TRBJ2-5, with TRBD1 as a possible D gene (5 bases). The CDR3 is 15 residues long. V was clipped by 7 bases and J by 2 bases, with 17 bases between them. Germline V gene sequence: CDR1 SGHVS, CDR2 FQNEAQ. The CDR3 sequence: CASTHALGQQETQYF. CDR3 DNA sequence: TGTGCCAGCACCCACGCCCTGGGGCAACAAGAGACCCAGTACTTC.

V and J are TRBV30 and TRBJ1-1; the D is unclear. The CDR3 consists of 14 residues. The V gene's germline CDR1 is GTSNPN and CDR2 SVGIG (reference sequence). Trimming pared 1 base from V and 7 bases from J, leaving 16 bases between. In DNA form, the CDR3 reads TGTGCCTGGAGTGCCTGGGAGGTAGAGGGTGAAGCTTTCTTT. Translating gives CAWSAWEVEGEAFF.

The chain employs TRBV25-1 and TRBJ2-4, with D hard to call. V lost 4 bases and J 7 bases, leaving 11 bases between the germline ends. In germline, CDR1 is MGHDK, CDR2 SYGVNS. This CDR3 comprises 13 residues. The CDR3 loop reads CASSGMDPNIQYF. The CDR3 bases are TGTGCCAGCAGTGGGATGGATCCGAACATTCAGTACTTC.

V is TRBV7-2 and J is TRBJ2-1; TRBD2 matches 13 bases. J gave up 5 bases and V 3 bases, and 7 bases lay outside the gene matches. This CDR3 is built from 17 residues. Per the germline V gene, CDR1 is SGHTA and CDR2 is FQGNSA. The CDR3 sequence is CASSFRLLAGGNNEQFF. The CDR3 region has the DNA TGTGCCAGCAGCTTCCGACTACTAGCGGGGGGGAACAATGAGCAGTTCTTC.

V usage is TRBV14 and J usage is TRBJ1-2, with D unresolved. The CDR3 loop spans 14 amino acids. CDR1 SGHDN and CDR2 FVKESK come from the germline V gene. V shed 4 bases and J shed 7 bases, with 16 bases lying between them. In DNA, the CDR3 is TGTGCCAGCAGCCCGGGGTGGGTAGTCAGTGGCTACACCTTC. Protein product: CASSPGWVVSGYTF.

The genes are TRBV11-2 and TRBJ2-1; D not certain. CDR1 is SGHAT, CDR2 FQNNGV, per germline. V gave up 0 bases and J gave up 4 bases, with 4 bases separating them. The CDR3 totals 13 residues. The chain's CDR3 is CASSLDRYNEQFF. As DNA, the CDR3 is TGTGCCAGCAGCTTAGACAGATACAATGAGCAGTTCTTC.

The rearrangement uses TRBV27 and TRBJ2-3; TRBD2 matches at 10 bases. The V gene's germline CDR1 is MNHEY and CDR2 SMNVEV (reference sequence). V shed 6 bases, J shed 3 bases, and the junction held 12 bases outside the gene matches. This CDR3 comprises 17 residues. The CDR3 bases are TGTGCCAGCAGCCTTTATGTAGCGGGGGGTATAACAGATACGCAGTATTTT. Its translation: CASSLYVAGGITDTQYF.

The rearrangement joins TRBV19 to TRBJ1-5; 7 bases fit TRBD1. After removal of 9 bases from V and 3 bases from J, the junction contained 11 bases not matched to a gene. Germline V gene data show CDR1 as LNHDA and CDR2 as SQIVND (reference sequence). The CDR3 contains 15 residues. CDR3 sequence (DNA): TGTGCCAGGAAGCCGGGGGACAGCTTCAATCAGCCCCAGCATTTT. It codes for CARKPGDSFNQPQHF.

This chain links TRBV5-1 with TRBJ1-4; possibly TRBD1 for D (6 bases). The CDR3 sequence is 14 residues long. V was shortened by 1 base and J by 6 bases, with 10 bases between the two germline ends. Germline V lookup: CDR1 SGHRS, CDR2 YFSETQ. Here the CDR3 reads CASSLKAGDEKLFF. In nucleotides, the CDR3 is TGCGCCAGCAGCTTGAAGGCAGGGGATGAAAAACTGTTTTTT. Full variable domain (outside the CDR3, taken from reference TRBV5-1 and TRBJ1-4): KAGVTQTPRYLIKTRGQQVTLSCSPISGHRSVSWYQQTPGQGLQFLFEYFSETQRNKGNFPGRFSGRQFSNSRSEMNVSTLELGDSALYLCASSLKAGDEKLFFGSGTQLSVL.

The CDR3 DNA follows: TGTGCCAGCAGGGCGGGGAACACTGAAGCTTTCTTT. This gives the protein CASRAGNTEAFF. The chain is built from TRBV7-9 and TRBJ1-1; D is unclear. Trimming cost V 6 bases and J 1 base, with 6 bases left between them. CDR3 length: 12 amino acids. Looked up from germline, CDR1 is SEHNR and CDR2 is FQNEAQ (reference sequence).